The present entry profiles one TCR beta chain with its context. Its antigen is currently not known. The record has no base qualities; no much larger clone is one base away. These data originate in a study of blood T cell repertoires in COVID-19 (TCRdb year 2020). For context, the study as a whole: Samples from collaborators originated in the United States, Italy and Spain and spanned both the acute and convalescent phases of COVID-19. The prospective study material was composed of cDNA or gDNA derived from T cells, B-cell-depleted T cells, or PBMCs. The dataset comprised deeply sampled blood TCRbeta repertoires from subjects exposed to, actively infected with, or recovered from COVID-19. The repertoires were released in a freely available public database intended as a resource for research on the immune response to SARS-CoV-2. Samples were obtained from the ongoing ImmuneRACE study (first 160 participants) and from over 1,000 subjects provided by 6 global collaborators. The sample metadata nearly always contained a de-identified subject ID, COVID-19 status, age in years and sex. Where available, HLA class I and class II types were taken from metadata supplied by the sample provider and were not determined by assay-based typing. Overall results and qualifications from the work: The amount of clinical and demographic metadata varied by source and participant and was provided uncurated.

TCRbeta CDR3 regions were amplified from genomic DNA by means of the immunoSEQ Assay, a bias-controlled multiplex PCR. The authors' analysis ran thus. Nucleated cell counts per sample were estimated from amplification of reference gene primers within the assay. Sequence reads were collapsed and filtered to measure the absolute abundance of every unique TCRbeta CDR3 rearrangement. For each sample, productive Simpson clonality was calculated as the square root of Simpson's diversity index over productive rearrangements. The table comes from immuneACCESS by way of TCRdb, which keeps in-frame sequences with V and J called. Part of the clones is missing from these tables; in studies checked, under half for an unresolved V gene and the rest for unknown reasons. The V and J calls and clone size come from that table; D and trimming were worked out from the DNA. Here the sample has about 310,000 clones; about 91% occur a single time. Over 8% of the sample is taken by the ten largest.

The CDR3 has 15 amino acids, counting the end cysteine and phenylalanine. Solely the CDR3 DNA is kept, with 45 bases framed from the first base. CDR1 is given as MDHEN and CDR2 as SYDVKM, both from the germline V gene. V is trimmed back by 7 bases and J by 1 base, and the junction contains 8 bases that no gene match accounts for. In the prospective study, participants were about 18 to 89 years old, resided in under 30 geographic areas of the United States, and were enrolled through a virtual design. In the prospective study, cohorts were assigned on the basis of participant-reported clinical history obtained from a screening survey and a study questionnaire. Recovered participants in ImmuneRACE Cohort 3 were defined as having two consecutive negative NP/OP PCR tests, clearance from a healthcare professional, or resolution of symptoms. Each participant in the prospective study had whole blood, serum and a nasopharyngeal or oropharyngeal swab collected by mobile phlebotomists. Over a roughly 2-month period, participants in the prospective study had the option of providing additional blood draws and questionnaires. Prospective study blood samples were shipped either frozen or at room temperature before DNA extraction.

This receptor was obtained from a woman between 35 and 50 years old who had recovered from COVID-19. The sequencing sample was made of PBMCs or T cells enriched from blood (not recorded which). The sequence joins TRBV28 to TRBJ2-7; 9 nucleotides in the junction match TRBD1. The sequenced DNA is TGTGCCAGCATCTTAGGGGGACAGGGATCCTACGAGCAGTACTTC. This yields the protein CASILGGQGSYEQYF.